The rows below give T cell receptor beta chains drawn from one sample of a study of OX40 agonist ivuxolimab in advanced cancers. Sequencing used immunoSEQ multiplex PCR; TCRdb keeps in-frame clones, though not all of them. This table holds approximately 76,000 clones, about 89% found once. Material: CD4+ or CD8+ T cells sorted from blood, obtained in a trial of the OX40 agonist ivuxolimab. The source is an adult with an advanced solid tumor such as melanoma, head and neck, liver or kidney cancer. The CDR3 runs from the conserved cysteine through the conserved F or W. Each record gives: D gene, J gene, V gene, clone size, CDR3 DNA, CDR3 protein. D genes are given only for firm matches. The size entry is marked missing in some rows and otherwise reads once, few, many or a size class.

D: TRBD2; J: TRBJ2-2; V: TRBV30; size: NA; DNA: TGTGCCTGGAGTCCCAAAAGTAGTAGCGGGTTACTGAACACCGGGGAGCTGTTTTTT; CDR3: CAWSPKSSSGLLNTGELFF
D: TRBD1; J: TRBJ1-2; V: TRBV6-5; size: NA; DNA: TGTGCCAGCAGTCGGACAGGGGTTAACTATGGCTACACCTTC; CDR3: CASSRTGVNYGYTF
D: TRBD1; J: TRBJ1-1; V: TRBV25-1; size: NA; DNA: TGTGCCAGCAGTGACGGTAGGACAGGAAACACTGAAGCTTTCTTT; CDR3: CASSDGRTGNTEAFF
D: TRBD2; J: TRBJ2-2; V: TRBV7-9; size: NA; DNA: TGTGCCAGCAGCTTAACTAGCGGGAGGGGAACCGGGGAGCTGTTTTTT; CDR3: CASSLTSGRGTGELFF
D: TRBD1; J: TRBJ2-7; V: TRBV4-1; size: NA; DNA: TGCGCCAGCAGCCAAGTCGGACAGGGGACCTACGAGCAGTACTTC; CDR3: CASSQVGQGTYEQYF
D: NA; J: TRBJ1-4; V: TRBV11-2; size: NA; DNA: TGTGCCAGCAGCCCTACGGGGTACGGGGGTGAAAAACTGTTTTTT; CDR3: CASSPTGYGGEKLFF
D: NA; J: TRBJ1-3; V: TRBV30; size: NA; DNA: TGTGCCTGGGATCAGGGGGGAAACACCATATATTTT; CDR3: CAWDQGGNTIYF
D: TRBD1; J: TRBJ2-5; V: TRBV27; size: NA; DNA: TGTGCCAGCAGACCTGTAGGGGGCTTGGGTGAGACCCAGTACTTC; CDR3: CASRPVGGLGETQYF
D: TRBD2; J: TRBJ2-7; V: TRBV7-8; size: NA; DNA: TGTGCCAGCAGCTGGGGTAGCGGGAGGGCGAGCTCCTACGAGCAGTACTTC; CDR3: CASSWGSGRASSYEQYF
D: NA; J: TRBJ1-4; V: TRBV13; size: NA; DNA: TGTGCCAGCAGCTTAGGCGGCAGGGCACGATCAACTAATGAAAAACTGTTTTTT; CDR3: CASSLGGRARSTNEKLFF
D: TRBD1; J: TRBJ1-5; V: TRBV6-5; size: NA; DNA: TGTGCCAGCAGACAGGGGGGATACACTCAGCCCCAGCATTTT; CDR3: CASRQGGYTQPQHF
D: NA; J: TRBJ2-1; V: TRBV19; size: NA; DNA: TGTGCCAGTAGTCCAACGGCCGGCTCCTACAATGAGCAGTTCTTC; CDR3: CASSPTAGSYNEQFF
D: TRBD1; J: TRBJ1-1; V: TRBV18; size: few; DNA: TGTGCCAGCTCACCTCTAGGACAGGGCGTCACTGAAGCTTTCTTT; CDR3: CASSPLGQGVTEAFF
D: NA; J: TRBJ2-7; V: TRBV5-1; size: NA; DNA: TGCGCCAGCAGCTTGGGCCTACAAAAGATCTACGAGCAGTACTTC; CDR3: CASSLGLQKIYEQYF
D: NA; J: TRBJ1-3; V: TRBV9; size: NA; DNA: TGTGCCAGCGCACGGAGCTCCTCTGGAAACACCATATATTTT; CDR3: CASARSSSGNTIYF
D: NA; J: TRBJ1-2; V: TRBV5-1; size: NA; DNA: TGCGCCAGCAGCTTGGCCACAACAGTTTACGGTGGCTACACCTTC; CDR3: CASSLATTVYGGYTF
D: NA; J: TRBJ1-5; V: TRBV15; size: NA; DNA: TGTGCCACCAGCAATAGGGGGGGTCAGCAGCCCCAGCATTTT; CDR3: CATSNRGGQQPQHF
D: TRBD2; J: TRBJ2-7; V: TRBV6-5; size: NA; DNA: TGTGCCAGCAGTCGGGGAAGCGGGGCCTACGAGCAGTACTTC; CDR3: CASSRGSGAYEQYF
D: TRBD2; J: TRBJ2-3; V: TRBV9; size: NA; DNA: TGTGCCAGCAGCGGTCGACTAGCGGGAAACACAGATACGCAGTATTTT; CDR3: CASSGRLAGNTDTQYF
D: TRBD2; J: TRBJ2-5; V: TRBV6-5; size: NA; DNA: TGTGCCAGCAATCCTAGCGGGGGGGCAAAGACCCAGTACTTC; CDR3: CASNPSGGAKTQYF
D: NA; J: TRBJ1-3; V: TRBV11-3; size: NA; DNA: TGTGCCAGCAGCTTAGATCTCGCTTATCGTGAGGAGTTTAGAAACACCATATATTTT; CDR3: CASSLDLAYREEFRNTIYF
D: TRBD2; J: TRBJ2-2; V: TRBV10-3; size: NA; DNA: TGTGCCATCAGGAGCGGGGGGGCAGCCGGGGAGCTGTTTTTT; CDR3: CAIRSGGAAGELFF
D: TRBD2; J: TRBJ2-7; V: TRBV6-1; size: NA; DNA: TGTGCCAGCAGTGAAGCAGAGACAGCGGGATACGAGCAGTACTTC; CDR3: CASSEAETAGYEQYF
D: TRBD2; J: TRBJ2-5; V: TRBV6-6; size: NA; DNA: TGTGCCAGCGAAGCTAGCGGGAGGGCCCGTGAGACCCAGTACTTC; CDR3: CASEASGRARETQYF
D: NA; J: TRBJ2-7; V: TRBV30; size: NA; DNA: TGTGCCTGGAGTGTAGTGTCCCCAGGGCCCTCCTACGAGCAGTACTTC; CDR3: CAWSVVSPGPSYEQYF
D: NA; J: TRBJ1-4; V: TRBV7-8; size: NA; DNA: TGTGCCAGCAGCTCGCAAACAGGGCTCCCTAATGAAAAACTGTTTTTT; CDR3: CASSSQTGLPNEKLFF
D: NA; J: TRBJ1-5; V: TRBV6-5; size: NA; DNA: TGTGCCAGCAGTTACTCGGGTATTTGGGAGCCCCAGCATTTT; CDR3: CASSYSGIWEPQHF
D: NA; J: TRBJ1-1; V: TRBV6-1; size: NA; DNA: TGTGCCAGCAGTGAACGGAGTGGGACTGAAGCTTTCTTT; CDR3: CASSERSGTEAFF
D: TRBD1; J: TRBJ1-2; V: TRBV27; size: NA; DNA: TGTGCCAGCAGTTACAAGACAGGGTCAGTCTATGGCTACACCTTC; CDR3: CASSYKTGSVYGYTF
D: TRBD1; J: TRBJ2-2; V: TRBV30; size: NA; DNA: TGTGCCAGTAACCGGGACAGGACCACCGGGGAGCTGTTTTTT; CDR3: CASNRDRTTGELFF
D: NA; J: TRBJ2-1; V: TRBV7-2; size: NA; DNA: TGTGCCAGCAGCATTCCGGGGAGGTCCTACAATGAGCAGTTCTTC; CDR3: CASSIPGRSYNEQFF
D: NA; J: TRBJ2-7; V: TRBV5-1; size: NA; DNA: TGCGCCAGCAGCTTGGGGGGGTCAGGCCCCGAGCAGTACTTC; CDR3: CASSLGGSGPEQYF
D: NA; J: TRBJ1-2; V: TRBV9; size: NA; DNA: TGTGCCAGCAGCGTAGGGGGGGCAGGAGGCTACACCTTC; CDR3: CASSVGGAGGYTF
D: TRBD1; J: TRBJ1-1; V: TRBV7-9; size: few; DNA: TGTGCCAGCAGGGAGGACAGGGGGTATCACACTGAAGCTTTCTTT; CDR3: CASREDRGYHTEAFF
D: NA; J: TRBJ2-7; V: TRBV28; size: NA; DNA: TGTGCCAGCAGTTCACCCCAGGGGGGCGAGCAGTACTTC; CDR3: CASSSPQGGEQYF
D: NA; J: TRBJ1-2; V: TRBV7-9; size: NA; DNA: TGTGCCAGCAGCTTGGTCCAGCTTGAACTTAACTATGGCTACACCTTC; CDR3: CASSLVQLELNYGYTF
D: TRBD2; J: TRBJ2-7; V: TRBV5-1; size: NA; DNA: TGCGCCAGCAGGGGACTAGCGGGGGCCTCCTACGAGCAGTACTTC; CDR3: CASRGLAGASYEQYF
D: NA; J: TRBJ1-5; V: TRBV5-8; size: NA; DNA: TGTGCCAGCAGTTCCTTAGGGGCTATCAATCAGCCCCAGCATTTT; CDR3: CASSSLGAINQPQHF
D: NA; J: TRBJ1-3; V: TRBV6-6; size: NA; DNA: TGTGCCAGCAGTTACACCCATGGAAACACCATATATTTT; CDR3: CASSYTHGNTIYF
D: NA; J: TRBJ1-2; V: TRBV4-2; size: once; DNA: TGTGCCAGCAGCCAAGACGGACAGAGCTATGGCTACACCTTC; CDR3: CASSQDGQSYGYTF
D: NA; J: TRBJ2-5; V: TRBV29-1; size: NA; DNA: TGCAGCGTTGAACCTAATGGCAGGCGTCAAGAGACCCAGTACTTC; CDR3: CSVEPNGRRQETQYF
D: NA; J: TRBJ2-7; V: TRBV11-2; size: NA; DNA: TGTGCCAGCAGCCCACACAGGGTTTACGTCTACGAGCAGTACTTC; CDR3: CASSPHRVYVYEQYF
D: TRBD2; J: TRBJ2-3; V: TRBV4-2; size: NA; DNA: TGTGCCAGCCGGACTAGCGGGTCTAGCACAGATACGCAGTATTTT; CDR3: CASRTSGSSTDTQYF
D: NA; J: TRBJ2-2; V: TRBV9; size: NA; DNA: TGTGCCAGCAGCGCCCGGGACCTGGGGACCGGGGAGCTGTTTTTT; CDR3: CASSARDLGTGELFF
D: NA; J: TRBJ2-3; V: TRBV7-6; size: NA; DNA: TGTGCCAGCAGCCCCCGTCGACAGGAAATTACAGATACGCAGTATTTT; CDR3: CASSPRRQEITDTQYF